This T cell receptor (beta chain) was profiled in a study of T-cell reconstitution after alpha-beta-depleted transplantation in children. Broader study findings: T cells produced anew were the main source of T-cell counts and diversity one year after transplant. About two months after transplant, alpha-beta T cells reportedly came from several hundred expanded graft clones.

TCRbeta library construction was performed incorporating unique molecular identifiers. TCRdb passed the PCR reads through MiXCR, listing each CDR3 protein once. Found here are more than 85,000 distinct CDR3 sequences, less than 6% of them singletons; the top ten hold 6.1%. This clonotype came up many times. Antigen specificity is unknown. In germline, CDR1 is ENHRY, CDR2 SYGVKD. V lost 3 bases to trimming and J lost 13 bases; unmatched junction nucleotides: 4. The CDR3 has 11 residues. The rearrangement uses TRBV10-3 and TRBJ2-5; 8 bases line up with TRBD1. The specimen was PBMCs, mostly from graft donor cells, collected 60 days after TCRalphabeta/CD19-depleted stem cell transplant. The receptor was isolated from a female patient between 2 and 15 years old who had a stem cell transplant for Fanconi anemia, so the T cells may come from the graft donor. Here the CDR3 reads CAISDEDRAYF. In nucleotides, the CDR3 is TGTGCCATCAGTGACGAGGACAGGGCGTACTTC.